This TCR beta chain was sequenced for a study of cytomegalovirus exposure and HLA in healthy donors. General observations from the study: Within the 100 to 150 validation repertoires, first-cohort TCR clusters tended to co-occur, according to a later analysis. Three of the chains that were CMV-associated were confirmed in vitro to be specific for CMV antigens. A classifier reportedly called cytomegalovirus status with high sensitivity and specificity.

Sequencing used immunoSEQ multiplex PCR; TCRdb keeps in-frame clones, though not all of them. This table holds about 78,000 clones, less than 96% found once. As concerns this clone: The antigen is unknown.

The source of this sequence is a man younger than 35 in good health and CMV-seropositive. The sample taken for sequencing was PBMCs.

CDR3 sequence (DNA): TGTGCCAGCAGCGTAGGACAGGGGAGGTACAATGAGCAGTTCTTC. It translates to CASSVGQGRYNEQFF. The chain couples TRBV9 to TRBJ2-1, with 8 bases lining up with TRBD1. Germline CDR1 reads SGDLS; CDR2 reads YYNGEE. Trimming at V came to 0 bases and at J to 4 bases, leaving 3 bases not matched to a gene. This CDR3 spans 15 amino acids.